The sequence of this T cell receptor beta chain was determined in a study of cytomegalovirus exposure and HLA in healthy donors (dated by TCRdb to the late 2010s). Some background on the complete study: An earlier analysis of 587 of the donors reported approximately 280 Gb of sequence data and 117 million unique TCR beta sequences obtained from some 170 million T cells. Approximately 330 gigabases of sequencing data and around 80 million unique TCR sequences made up an early release that covered roughly 670 HLA-typed donors. Among the roughly 390 genotyped donors, 75% to 90% belonged to the genetic ancestry cluster associated with self-reported Caucasian donors. The study aimed to test whether cataloging public T cell receptors could reveal signatures of past pathogen exposure. The study used immunosequencing to profile the T cell repertoires of 600 to 850 subjects and linked those repertoires to cytomegalovirus serostatus. Besides the first cohort of roughly 660 subjects, a separate validation cohort made up of 120 different subjects was used. High-throughput TCR immunosequencing, statistical association of individual TCRs with disease status, and machine learning were combined to predict cytomegalovirus infection status. A later analysis re-analyzed previously published TCR beta repertoires from approximately 700 donors and added high-resolution HLA genotyping to study TCR occurrence patterns. Rather than using new phenotypic data, the later analysis identified candidate immune exposures from TCR beta sequences and from how often those sequences occurred across donors. In an earlier analysis of 587 of the donors, high-throughput TCR beta sequencing was used to judge whether each TCR beta V gene segment behaved as functional or pseudogenic. Donor age, sex, ethnicity and CMV serostatus were collected together with the repertoire data. A later genetic analysis used genome-wide SNP genotypes for about 65% of the 666 donors, treating that subset as a discovery cohort. All discovery cohort repertoires had been generated using a single sequencing platform. Class I and class II HLA loci were covered by the typing at four-digit resolution. The number of donors typed differed by locus, with about 629-640 for A, B, C, DRB1 and DQB1, 522 for DQA1, about 610 for DPA1, and 450 to 480 for DPB1. About 5 DR-DQ haplotypes were handled as single units for association and clustering, since linkage in the cohort was strong. On average, around 200,000 unique TCR beta nucleotide sequences were sequenced per donor among some 420 genotyped donors of the cohort, with approximately 18% of those sequences being non-productive. Results the study describes overall, beyond this receptor: A later analysis associated around 16,000 TCR beta sequences with specific HLA alleles at a false discovery rate of 0.05. A later analysis reported that several top co-occurrence clusters appeared linked to parvovirus B19, influenza, CMV and Epstein-Barr virus. In vitro tests confirmed that a few of the cytomegalovirus-associated TCR beta chains recognize cytomegalovirus antigens. The study listed 150 to 200 TCR beta chains as associated with cytomegalovirus. In a later genetic analysis, fewer N-insertions in productive TCRs were reported among donors in an Asian-associated ancestry cluster than the roughly 700-donor mean. Compared with equally common non-associated chains, HLA-associated TCR beta chains in a later analysis were more clonally expanded and had lower generation probabilities. Most CMV-associated TCR beta chains appeared to be HLA-restricted in a later analysis, and the HLA associations seemed to be driven largely by CMV exposure. Most TCR sequences were observed very rarely across donors, whereas some public TCRs were present in many individuals. When HLA alleles, especially DR and DQ, strongly co-occurred, attributing TCR associations to individual alleles was difficult. A later genetic analysis associated a missense DCLRE1C variant with V-gene and J-gene trimming of TCR beta chains, and an independent cohort replicated the association. It was suggested by the authors that the approach could potentially be generalized to other disease states and immunological phenotypes. Because HLA typing was missing for some donors at each locus, association tests included only the typed subset. Cytomegalovirus status was reported to be diagnosed by the classifier with high specificity and sensitivity in both the original and validation cohorts. A cluster of highly shared sequence variants was judged likely to represent a technical artifact of the sequencing pipeline. The only immune exposure information available for the cohort was CMV serostatus. In an earlier analysis of 587 of the donors, most TCR beta V segments appeared in productive rearrangements about 90% or about 30% of the time, broadly matching IMGT annotations. In a later analysis, the rate of TCR association differed among HLA loci, with DRB1 alleles having the most associated TCRs and HLA-C alleles having the fewest. This cohort had only TCR beta chains sequenced, and the lack of alpha or paired-chain data limited which features could be detected. Correlated functional status among segregating V segments might reflect linkage disequilibrium, but an unknown experimental factor could not be ruled out. About 17 rarely observed V segments, including chromosome 9 orphons, were excluded from the earlier analysis of approximately 500 of the donors because counts were too low. Presence/absence analyses assumed roughly uniform sequencing depth across donors, an assumption that may not hold. The 87-base-pair reads could not distinguish some IMGT-functional V segments, including TRBV6-2 and TRBV6-3, so those segments were excluded. A further reported finding was that TCR beta sequences accurately predicted the HLA-A and HLA-B alleles for most subjects in the first cohort.

Counted from cysteine to phenylalanine, this CDR3 has 16 amino acids. Only CDR3 DNA remains: 48 bases, in frame from the first base. The V end gives up 5 bases and the J end 3 bases, leaving 9 bases in the junction not matched to a gene. Per the germline V gene (reference sequence), LNHDA is the CDR1 and SQIVND is the CDR2. In total, about 650 healthy bone marrow donors made up the cohort. At the time of sampling, all cohort members were nominally healthy, though unrecorded immune exposures were likely present. The donor tested CMV seropositive and was one of the 289 seropositive cohort members. Each donor provided a peripheral blood sample, and peripheral blood mononuclear cells were used for TCR beta sequencing. The Qiagen DNeasy Blood Extraction Kit was used to extract genomic DNA from the blood cell samples. The library was obtained by the immunoSEQ multiplex PCR assay. For the multiplex PCR, a mixture combining 60 forward primers for TCR Vbeta segments and 13 reverse primers for TCR Jbeta segments was used. Amplification of the CDR3 region of rearranged TCR beta genes was performed with a multiplex PCR assay on genomic DNA. The amplified TCR beta libraries were sequenced on the Illumina HiSeq System as 87-base-pair reads. The authors' pipeline ran thus. Across the roughly 640 repertoires, a later analysis counted tens of millions of unique TCR beta chains, 9.5 million to 12 million of which were shared by at least two donors. Raw reads were error-corrected and collapsed into unique sequences with a nearest-neighbor algorithm that merged closely related sequences to remove PCR and sequencing errors. To assign V, D and J gene segments, CDR3 sequences were aligned to IMGT reference sequences. Each retained sequence needed at least a six-nucleotide match to both a V gene segment and a J gene segment. Rearrangements were classified as productive when the CDR3 lacked stop codons and remained in frame with V and J, and all other rearrangements were classified as non-productive. Following IMGT convention, CDR3 was defined as the stretch from the second conserved V-encoded cysteine up to the conserved J-encoded phenylalanine. Sequences without an unambiguous match to a single V gene segment were excluded from the earlier analysis of 450 to 650 of the donors. In an earlier analysis of a few hundred of the donors, V segments were called functional above 56.7% productive rearrangements and were called segregating when the between-donor standard deviation exceeded 5%. To diagnose cytomegalovirus status from the catalog of TCR beta chain sequences, a statistical classification framework was built. In a later analysis, TCR nucleotide sequences were compared against IMGT/GENE-DB human TR gene sequences so that V and J genes could be assigned. Using the TCRdist pipeline, a later analysis assigned CDR3 sequences along with most-parsimonious VDJ recombination scenarios. In a later analysis, each TCR beta chain was defined by its CDR3 amino acid sequence together with its V-gene family, and reads lacking a unique V-gene family were excluded. A later analysis removed several hundred highly shared, low-generation-probability nucleotide sequences to deal with suspected cross-contamination and a sequencing artifact. A later analysis calculated a clonal expansion index for each public chain from normalized within-repertoire ranks of inferred template counts. A later analysis computed generation probabilities with a VDJ recombination model fitted to out-of-frame rearrangements, and checked the results against IGoR. A later analysis scored TCR-TCR, TCR-HLA and TCR-CMV co-occurrence with hypergeometric tests, applying a repertoire-size bias correction to TCR pairs. In a later analysis, false discovery rates were estimated by permuting HLA or CMV assignments 20 times. A later analysis grouped co-occurring TCRs with DBSCAN, adding TCRdist sequence similarity when clustering within HLA-allele-positive subsets. Co-occurrence clustering excluded repertoires with fewer than 30,000 or more than 120,000 public chains, plus five with anomalous nucleotide sharing. TCRdb obtained this table from immuneACCESS and retained in-frame rearrangements with V and J assigned. These tables miss some clones; where compared with another copy, unresolved V genes account for less than half of the shortfall, and the remainder is unexplained. Clone size and the V and J calls come from that table; the DNA yielded D and trimming. The sample table holds roughly 86,000 clones, of which under 85% were seen once. Around 7.3% of the sample lies in the top ten.

On this clone itself: What antigen it recognizes has not been identified. Base qualities are missing; no much larger clone stands one base away.

The receptor was derived from a man aged 45-65 years in good health and CMV-seropositive. This chain joins TRBV19 to TRBJ2-7, with 11 junctional bases fitting TRBD1. The source material was PBMCs. DNA sequence: TGTGCCAGTAGTGCGTTCGCCGGGACAGGGGGCTACGAGCAGTACTTC. Protein translation: CASSAFAGTGGYEQYF.